This TCR beta chain was captured in a study of cytomegalovirus exposure and HLA in healthy donors. This CDR3 has 15 residues. Deletions cut 4 bases from V and 8 bases from J, with 21 bases between. Per the germline V gene, CDR1 is SGHTS and CDR2 is YDEGEE. It was with 60 Vbeta and 13 Jbeta primers that the PCR ran. The assay was immunoSEQ multiplex PCR, and TCRdb's table has in-frame clones only and misses some. Counted here are some 150,000 clones, 84% occurring once; the ten biggest clones make up 2% to 2.5%. The chain carries TRBV5-8 and TRBJ2-5; maybe TRBD2 (5 bases). This clonotype originated in a boy aged 2-9 years in good health and CMV-seronegative. Sequencing was performed on PBMCs. CDR3 loop: CASSPVRGMTSTQYF. The CDR3 DNA is TGTGCCAGCAGCCCCGTTCGGGGAATGACCTCCACCCAGTACTTC.